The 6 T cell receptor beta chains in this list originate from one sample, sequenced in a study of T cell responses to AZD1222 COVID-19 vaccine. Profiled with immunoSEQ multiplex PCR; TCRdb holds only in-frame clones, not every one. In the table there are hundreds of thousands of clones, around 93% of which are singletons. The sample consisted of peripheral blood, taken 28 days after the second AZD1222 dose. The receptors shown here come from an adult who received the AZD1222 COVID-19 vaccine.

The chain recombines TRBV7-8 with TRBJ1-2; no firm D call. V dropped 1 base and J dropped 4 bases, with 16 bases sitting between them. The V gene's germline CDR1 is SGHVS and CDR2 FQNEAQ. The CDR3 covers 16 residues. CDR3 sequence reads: CASSLVVAATFYGYTF. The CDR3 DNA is TGTGCCAGCAGCTTAGTCGTGGCAGCCACGTTCTATGGCTACACCTTC.

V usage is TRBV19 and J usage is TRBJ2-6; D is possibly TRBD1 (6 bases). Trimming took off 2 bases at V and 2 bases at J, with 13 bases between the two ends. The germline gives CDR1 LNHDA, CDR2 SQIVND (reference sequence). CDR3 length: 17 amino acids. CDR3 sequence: CASSISVRGAGANVLTF. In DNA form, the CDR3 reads TGTGCCAGTAGTATATCCGTCAGGGGAGCTGGGGCCAACGTCCTGACTTTC.

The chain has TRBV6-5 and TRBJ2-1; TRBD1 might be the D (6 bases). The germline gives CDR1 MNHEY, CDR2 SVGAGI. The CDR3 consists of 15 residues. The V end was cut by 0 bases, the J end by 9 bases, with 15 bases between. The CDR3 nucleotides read TGTGCCAGCAGTTACTCGACAGGTGGTCTCGCTGAGCAGTTCTTC. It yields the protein CASSYSTGGLAEQFF.

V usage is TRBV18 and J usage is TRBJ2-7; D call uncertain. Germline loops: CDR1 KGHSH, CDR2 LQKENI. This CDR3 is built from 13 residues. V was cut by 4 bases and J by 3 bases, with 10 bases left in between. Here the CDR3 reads CASSRDIHYEQYF. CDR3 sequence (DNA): TGTGCCAGCTCACGAGACATACACTACGAGCAGTACTTC.

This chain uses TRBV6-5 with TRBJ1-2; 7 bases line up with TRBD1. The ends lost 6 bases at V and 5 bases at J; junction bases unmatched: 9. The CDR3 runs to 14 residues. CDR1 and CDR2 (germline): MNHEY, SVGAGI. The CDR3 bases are TGTGCCAGCAGATCACCCGGGACAGCTTATGGCTACACCTTC. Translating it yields CASRSPGTAYGYTF.

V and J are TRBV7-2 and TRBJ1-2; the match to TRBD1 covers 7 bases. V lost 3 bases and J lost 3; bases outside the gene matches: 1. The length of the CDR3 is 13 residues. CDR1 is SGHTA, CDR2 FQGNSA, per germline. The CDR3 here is CASSLQGDYGYTF. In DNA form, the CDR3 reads TGTGCCAGCAGCTTGCAGGGGGACTATGGCTACACCTTC.